The 22 T cell receptor beta chains below were found in one sample sequenced in a study of T cell responses to AZD1222 COVID-19 vaccine (dated by TCRdb to the early 2020s). The time point label on this specimen signifies: sample from adult after SARS-CoV-2 infection, after symptom onset. The library was built by means of the immunoSEQ multiplex PCR assay. Here the immuneACCESS table is served through TCRdb, limited to in-frame sequences with V and J called. Missing clones are a known gap in these copies; in checked studies unresolved V genes cover under half, and the rest lacks a known reason. The sample has 150,000 to 180,000 clones on record, approximately 86% of them singletons. The ten largest clonotypes hold under 8% of the sample. Sequences were derived from peripheral blood, sampled after recovery from COVID-19. The receptors here all came from an adult who had recovered from COVID-19.

The chain links TRBV18 to TRBJ1-1; D call uncertain. The CDR3 is 15 residues long. Germline CDR1 is KGHSH and CDR2 is LQKENI. V lost 3 bases and J 5 bases, leaving 16 bases between the germline ends. CDR3 amino acids: CASSPLGGRWTEAFF. CDR3 DNA sequence: TGTGCCAGCTCACCGTTGGGAGGGCGCTGGACTGAAGCTTTCTTT.

This clone has a handful of counts. The chain employs TRBV6-5 and TRBJ2-3; no firm D call. CDR1 MNHEY and CDR2 SVGAGI come from the germline V gene. Trimming shortened V by 8 bases and J by 7 bases, and 19 bases separated the two germline ends. CDR3 length equals 14 residues. Here the CDR3 reads CASQPTNRFNTQYF. CDR3 nucleotides: TGTGCCAGCCAGCCAACTAACCGCTTTAATACGCAGTATTTT.

The chain recombines TRBV7-3 with TRBJ2-7, with TRBD2 identical over 10 bases. This CDR3 is built from 15 residues. Trimming took 5 bases from V and 4 from J; bases not matched to a gene: 8. CDR1 SGHTA and CDR2 FQGTGA come from the germline V gene. Here the CDR3 DNA reads TGTGCCAGCAGCCCCTCCGGGACTAGCGTATACGAGCAGTACTTC. It is translated as CASSPSGTSVYEQYF.

The rearrangement links TRBV18 to TRBJ1-2; TRBD1 might be the D (6 bases). Germline values: CDR1 KGHSH, CDR2 LQKENI. This CDR3 has 14 amino acids. The ends were cut back, 2 bases at V and 6 bases at J, with 13 bases in the middle. DNA for the CDR3: TGTGCCAGCTCACCATTACAGGGTCTGGATGGCTACACCTTC. Encoded protein: CASSPLQGLDGYTF.

This sequence joins TRBV4-2 and TRBJ1-1; D possibly corresponds to TRBD1 (5 bases). Deletions cut 0 bases from V and 6 bases from J, with 20 bases between. This CDR3 contains 17 residues. Germline V lookup: CDR1 LGHNA, CDR2 YNFKEQ. The CDR3 here is CASSQDKSGGRIAEAFF. The CDR3 nucleotides are TGTGCCAGCAGCCAAGACAAGTCGGGGGGAAGGATTGCTGAAGCTTTCTTT.

This chain links TRBV5-4 with TRBJ2-2, with D hard to call. The CDR3 sequence is 13 residues long. CDR1 and CDR2 (germline): SGHNT, YYREEE (reference sequence). V dropped 7 bases and J dropped 3 bases, with 10 bases sitting between them. Here the CDR3 reads CASFPQDTGELFF. CDR3 nucleotides: TGTGCCAGCTTCCCTCAAGACACCGGGGAGCTGTTTTTT.

The DNA of the CDR3 is TGTGCCAGCAGCTTCGGGACAGGGTTCAATGAGCAGTTCTTC. This codes for CASSFGTGFNEQFF. This sequence joins TRBV7-2 and TRBJ2-1; 9 positions match TRBD1. Trimming took 3 bases from V and 6 from J; bases not matched to a gene: 3. Per germline, CDR1 SGHTA and CDR2 FQGNSA. This CDR3 has 14 residues.

The chain couples TRBV11-2 to TRBJ2-1, with a possible D match to TRBD2 (6 bases). This CDR3 has 13 amino acids. V shed 8 bases and J shed 9 bases, with 17 bases lying between them. The germline CDR1 and CDR2 sequences are SGHAT and FQNNGV. DNA of the CDR3: TGTGCCAGCGGCAATGGAGCGGGCACTGAGCAGTTCTTC. Translated: CASGNGAGTEQFF.

V and J are TRBV28 and TRBJ2-7; 11 nucleotides match TRBD1. Germline trimming cut 5 bases from V and 3 bases from J; bases unmatched to any gene: 15. The CDR3 has 18 residues. Germline CDR1 reads MDHEN; CDR2 reads SYDVKM. For the CDR3, the DNA is TGTGCCAGCAGTCAGCCCCCGGGACAGGGGGTCTATTTCTACGAGCAGTACTTC. Protein sequence: CASSQPPGQGVYFYEQYF.

This chain links TRBV6-5 with TRBJ2-3; the D gene is possibly TRBD1 (5 bases). V was cut by 6 bases and J by 5 bases, with 15 bases left in between. Per germline, CDR1 MNHEY and CDR2 SVGAGI. This CDR3 spans 14 amino acids. The CDR3 DNA follows: TGTGCCAGCAGGCCCAGGGTGGTGGGAGATACGCAGTATTTT. The encoded protein is CASRPRVVGDTQYF.

This chain joins TRBV16 and TRBJ2-5; D is possibly TRBD1 (5 bases). CDR3 length: 17 residues. The V gene lost 1 base and the J gene lost 2 bases, with 17 bases spanning the gap. Looked up from germline, CDR1 is KGHSY and CDR2 is FQNENV. The CDR3: CASSQLPKTAPQETQYF. CDR3 coding DNA: TGTGCCAGCAGCCAATTACCAAAGACAGCTCCACAAGAGACCCAGTACTTC.

This clone was counted a few times. The chain recombines TRBV19 with TRBJ2-7, with a tentative D call TRBD2 (5 bases). CDR3 length equals 12 residues. Germline V gene data show CDR1 as LNHDA and CDR2 as SQIVND (reference sequence). V was pared by 8 bases and J by 3 bases, with 11 bases between. CDR3 region: CASSGNIYEQYF. CDR3 nucleotide sequence: TGTGCCAGTTCGGGGAATATCTACGAGCAGTACTTC.

V usage is TRBV7-8 and J usage is TRBJ1-2; 9 nucleotides agree with TRBD1. The CDR3 is made up of 14 amino acids. V dropped 5 bases and J dropped 3; count of bases not matched to a gene: 4. The germline CDR1 and CDR2 sequences are SGHVS and FQNEAQ. Here the CDR3 reads CASSHDRGDYGYTF. For the CDR3, the DNA is TGTGCCAGCAGCCATGACAGGGGGGACTATGGCTACACCTTC. The whole variable domain, filled in from reference TRBV7-8 and TRBJ1-2, reads GAGVSQSPRYKVAKRGQDVALRCDPISGHVSLFWYQQALGQGPEFLTYFQNEAQLDKSGLPSDRFFAERPEGSVSTLKIQRTQQEDSAVYLCASSHDRGDYGYTFGSGTRLTVV.

This chain connects TRBV6-1 to TRBJ2-7; D remains ambiguous. Germline assignment: CDR1 MNHNS and CDR2 SASEGT. V shed 0 bases and J shed 0 bases, with 6 bases lying between them. The CDR3 runs 14 residues. CDR3: CASSEATDSYEQYF. The CDR3 nucleotides read TGTGCCAGCAGTGAAGCTACCGACTCCTACGAGCAGTACTTC.

The V and J genes are TRBV28 and TRBJ1-3, with unresolved D. V was shortened by 6 bases and J by 6 bases, with 9 bases between the two germline ends. CDR1 and CDR2 from the germline V gene are MDHEN and SYDVKM. The CDR3 runs to 12 residues. The CDR3 sequence is CASSISENTIYF. CDR3 nucleotide sequence: TGTGCCAGCAGCATTTCCGAAAACACCATATATTTT.

The rearrangement joins TRBV5-1 to TRBJ1-1; TRBD1 aligns across 10 bases. Germline values: CDR1 SGHRS, CDR2 YFSETQ. The V and J ends lost 0 bases and 6 bases, in that order; junction bases with no gene match: 2. The CDR3 totals 14 residues. The CDR3 protein is CASSLGTGGPEAFF. In nucleotides, the CDR3 is TGCGCCAGCAGCTTGGGGACAGGGGGACCTGAAGCTTTCTTT.

This clone was seen just once. This chain connects TRBV9 to TRBJ2-2; a possible D gene is TRBD2 (5 bases). CDR1 and CDR2 from the germline V gene are SGDLS and YYNGEE. This CDR3 contains 16 residues. The V end was cut by 4 bases, the J end by 0 bases, with 13 bases between. CDR3 DNA sequence: TGTGCCAGCAGCCCGGGGTCTAACGCGAACACCGGGGAGCTGTTTTTT. Protein: CASSPGSNANTGELFF.

This clone was recorded only once. The chain carries TRBV6-5 and TRBJ1-1; no clear D. CDR3 size: 15 residues. CDR1 is MNHEY and CDR2 is SVGAGI in the germline V gene. Deletions cut 4 bases from V and 0 bases from J, with 12 bases between. CDR3 sequence (DNA): TGTGCCAGCAGTTGGCCGGGAGGCTTGAACACTGAAGCTTTCTTT. Protein sequence: CASSWPGGLNTEAFF.

The rearrangement links TRBV7-3 to TRBJ2-6; D is possibly TRBD2 (6 bases). V lost 4 bases and J lost 1, with 17 bases in between. CDR1 and CDR2 from the germline V gene are SGHTA and FQGTGA. The CDR3 runs to 18 residues. CDR3 in amino acids: CASSSKAGSLSGANVLTF. The DNA for the CDR3 is TGTGCCAGCAGCTCGAAAGCGGGCTCTCTATCTGGGGCCAACGTCCTGACTTTC.

The table lists this clone with a few counts. The chain joins TRBV9 to TRBJ2-7; D not resolved. V gave up 0 bases and J gave up 5 bases, with 15 bases separating them. This CDR3 comprises 15 residues. Per germline, CDR1 SGDLS and CDR2 YYNGEE. The CDR3 sequence: CASSVDTGGFNEQYF. The DNA of the CDR3 is TGTGCCAGCAGCGTAGATACGGGCGGATTTAACGAGCAGTACTTC.

The gene calls are TRBV9 and TRBJ1-2; D uncertain. Looked up from germline, CDR1 is SGDLS and CDR2 is YYNGEE. V was cut by 0 bases and J by 7 bases, with 19 bases left in between. The CDR3 is 16 amino acids. CDR3 region: CASSVGVRSPVFGYTF. Written as DNA, the CDR3 is TGTGCCAGCAGCGTAGGGGTTCGCTCCCCGGTGTTTGGCTACACCTTC.

V gene TRBV6-5 combines with J gene TRBJ2-1, with 8 bases that match TRBD2. After removal of 4 bases from V and 7 bases from J, the junction contained 3 bases not matched to a gene. CDR3 length: 13 amino acids. The germline V gene encodes CDR1 MNHEY and CDR2 SVGAGI. The CDR3 DNA is TGTGCCAGCAGTTCCGGGACTAGGAATGAGCAGTTCTTC. Translated, it gives CASSSGTRNEQFF.